This TCR beta chain was retrieved from a study of identical twins. Study-level findings and limits: In monozygotic twins, models underestimated the sharing of out-of-frame TCR alpha. Twins shared out-of-frame alpha sequences with excess low generation probability. Cord blood beta clonotypes that were abundant carried fewer insertions, and memory repertoires showed no such trend.

Note on this clonotype: Its antigen is not known.

This CDR3 contains 17 residues. The V gene's germline CDR1 is SGHRS and CDR2 YFSETQ. J gave up 0 bases and V 2 bases, and 4 bases lay outside the gene matches. MiXCR was run by TCRdb on the 5' RACE reads, yielding one entry per CDR3 protein. The data show hundreds of thousands of distinct CDR3 sequences, with roughly 6.6% seen just once and 1.6% held by the top ten. The sample was also reused in another study, on yellow fever vaccine responses in identical twins. That investigation notes: Twins' vaccine T cell response reportedly gave the appearance of partial convergence and partial personalization.

The sequence came from a woman aged 18-29 years in good health. Sequencing was performed on PBMCs. The chain employs TRBV5-1 and TRBJ2-2; 10 nucleotides match TRBD2. The CDR3 here is CASSLRAGGTNTGELFF. Here the CDR3 DNA reads TGCGCCAGCAGCTTACGAGCGGGGGGGACGAACACCGGGGAGCTGTTTTTT.